The clone carrying this T cell receptor (beta chain) has only a few counts. This sample stems from a study of patients and donors after allogeneic stem cell transplantation. This CDR3 comprises 14 residues. Germline V CDR1 and CDR2: DFQATT, SNEGSKA (reference sequence). Trimming cost V 1 base and J 1 base, with 10 bases left between them. TCRdb re-called the RT-PCR reads with MiXCR, one entry per CDR3 protein. This table holds roughly 880,000 distinct CDR3 sequences, around 17% found once. Sequenced material: blood, either unsorted or a sorted T cell fraction (not recorded which). This receptor was obtained from a human donor who was either an allogeneic HSCT recipient or a stem cell or donor lymphocyte infusion donor (not recorded which). It is not recorded whose cells these are; they may come from a transplant donor. The genes are TRBV20-1 and TRBJ2-5; unclear D gene. The CDR3 nucleotides are TGCAGTGCTAGAGTTCCCGGGCCCCAAGAGACCCAGTACTTC. It codes for CSARVPGPQETQYF.